This T cell receptor beta chain was retrieved from a study of blood T cell repertoires in COVID-19. At the level of the study: COVID-19 samples from acute and convalescent phases originated in the United States, Italy and Spain. Sample material is recorded as cDNA or gDNA derived from T cells, B-cell-depleted T cells, or PBMCs.

The germline CDR1 and CDR2 sequences are KGHSH and LQKENI. V lost 0 bases, J lost 5 bases, and 2 bases stayed unmatched. The CDR3 has 14 residues. Per the original methods: Nucleated cell number was recorded as an estimate derived from reference gene primer amplification. Assay: immunoSEQ multiplex PCR; the TCRdb copy retains only in-frame clones and omits some. V, J and clone size are those of that table, while D and trimming were read from the DNA. The table lists 55,000 to 70,000 clones, about three quarters of them singletons, with 15% to 19% in the top ten. This TCR derives from a man at least 80 years old with acute or convalescent COVID-19. The sequenced sample consisted of peripheral blood. This rearrangement joins TRBV18 to TRBJ2-3; 7 bases align to TRBD2. CDR3 sequence: CASSPPAGEDTQYF. CDR3 DNA sequence: TGTGCCAGCTCACCACCGGCGGGGGAAGATACGCAGTATTTT. The entire variable domain, with the rest obtained from reference TRBV18 and TRBJ2-3, is as follows: NAGVMQNPRHLVRRRGQEARLRCSPMKGHSHVYWYRQLPEEGLKFMVYLQKENIIDESGMPKERFSAEFPKEGPSILRIQQVVRGDSAAYFCASSPPAGEDTQYFGPGTRLTVL.